The 15 T cell receptor beta chains below come from one sample, sequenced in a study of beta chain features in type 1 diabetes. Isolated RNA was reverse transcribed in full, so expressed TCRB transcripts were sequenced. The assay was immunoSEQ multiplex PCR, and TCRdb's table has in-frame clones only and misses some. The sample shows about 350,000 clones, around 20% of them seen only once. The specimen was naive CD4+ T cells from blood. The receptor source for this set is a woman aged 18-29 years in good health.

There are a few counts of this clone. Distinct nucleotide sequences in the sample also encode this CDR3. This rearrangement joins TRBV4-1 to TRBJ2-7; 9 positions agree with TRBD2. CDR1 is MGHRA and CDR2 is YSYEKL in the germline V gene. The V segment lost 1 base and the J segment 2 bases; nucleotides outside the gene matches: 3. The CDR3 runs 15 residues. This chain's CDR3 is CASSQGLAGAYEQYF. CDR3 nucleotide sequence: TGCGCCAGCAGCCAAGGGTTAGCGGGGGCCTACGAGCAGTACTTC.

The rearrangement uses TRBV6-4 and TRBJ2-3; TRBD1 matches 8 bases. The CDR3 contains 14 residues. CDR1 and CDR2 from the germline V gene are MRHNA and SNTAGT. J was trimmed by 6 bases and V by 2 bases; bases with no gene match: 4. This CDR3 reads CASSDTTGADTQYF. DNA for the CDR3: TGTGCCAGCAGTGACACGACAGGGGCCGATACGCAGTATTTT.

J is TRBJ2-7 and V is TRBV5-6; maybe TRBD1 (5 bases). CDR3 size: 13 residues. In germline, CDR1 is SGHDT, CDR2 YYEEEE. V was trimmed by 0 bases and J by 3 bases, leaving 7 bases between them. CDR3 sequence reads: CASSLAGHYEQYF. DNA of the CDR3: TGTGCCAGCAGCTTGGCAGGGCACTACGAGCAGTACTTC.

The genes are TRBV19 and TRBJ2-1, with TRBD1 identical over 8 bases. The CDR3 is made up of 17 amino acids. CDR1 is LNHDA and CDR2 is SQIVND in the germline V gene (reference sequence). V shed 7 bases and J 4 bases; nucleotides not matched to a gene: 15. CDR3 sequence reads: CASTPGTGTSTYNEQFF. For the CDR3, the DNA is TGTGCCAGTACCCCGGGGACAGGAACCTCCACTTACAATGAGCAGTTCTTC.

This clone was detected only a few times. The chain is built from TRBV18 and TRBJ2-3, with 7 bases aligning to TRBD1. Germline CDR1 and CDR2: KGHSH and LQKENI. The CDR3 sequence is 15 residues long. With 3 bases clipped from V and 2 bases from J, the junction kept 5 bases outside the gene matches. Here the CDR3 DNA reads TGTGCCAGCTCACCCCGGACAGGACCCACAGATACGCAGTATTTT. Protein product: CASSPRTGPTDTQYF.

This clone has a handful of counts. The chain recombines TRBV5-6 with TRBJ2-1; D is possibly TRBD2 (5 bases). The CDR3 sequence is 14 residues long. V lost 1 base and J 10 bases, leaving 15 bases between the germline ends. Germline CDR1 is SGHDT and CDR2 is YYEEEE. The CDR3 reads CASSLKRLREEQFF. The CDR3 nucleotides are TGTGCCAGCAGCTTGAAGAGACTAAGGGAAGAGCAGTTCTTC.

The rearrangement uses TRBV27 and TRBJ2-7, with D maybe TRBD2 (6 bases). This CDR3 is built from 13 residues. Germline V lookup: CDR1 MNHEY, CDR2 SMNVEV (reference sequence). Trimming left V 2 bases short and J 7 bases short, with 12 bases between. CDR3 nucleotides: TGTGCCAGCAGTTTAATCGGGAGAAGGGAGCAGTACTTC. Amino acids: CASSLIGRREQYF.

The J gene is TRBJ1-1, the V gene TRBV29-1; 8 bases agree with TRBD1. The germline CDR1 and CDR2 sequences are SQVTM and ANQGSEA. The ends lost 4 bases at V and 0 bases at J; junction bases unmatched: 13. CDR3 length: 17 residues. The CDR3 loop reads CSVGGLTGVIMNTEAFF. CDR3 bases: TGCAGCGTTGGGGGATTGACAGGGGTCATAATGAACACTGAAGCTTTCTTT.

This clone was detected a few times. The gene calls are TRBV5-6 and TRBJ2-1, with D unresolved. Germline V gives CDR1 SGHDT, CDR2 YYEEEE. This CDR3 region has 14 residues. Trimming stripped 0 bases from V and 3 bases from J, with 7 bases between. CDR3 DNA sequence: TGTGCCAGCAGCTTGGTACCGGTCTACAATGAGCAGTTCTTC. Translation: CASSLVPVYNEQFF.

This chain connects TRBV30 to TRBJ1-5, with D perhaps matching TRBD1 (5 bases). The CDR3 contains 13 residues. V lost 3 bases and J 6 bases, leaving 12 bases between the germline ends. CDR1 is GTSNPN and CDR2 is SVGIG in the germline V gene (reference sequence). The CDR3 DNA is TGTGCCTGGAGCGCAGGGTTGGGTCAGCCCCAGCATTTT. It codes for CAWSAGLGQPQHF. Based on the CDR3 plus reference TRBV30 and TRBJ1-5, the full variable domain is SQTIHQWPATLVQPVGSPLSLECTVEGTSNPNLYWYRQAAGRGLQLLFYSVGIGQISSEVPQNLSASRPQDRQFILSSKKLLLSDSGFYLCAWSAGLGQPQHFGDGTRLSIL.

This clone was observed a few times. The J gene is TRBJ1-2, the V gene TRBV11-2, with D perhaps matching TRBD1 (5 bases). The CDR3 consists of 14 residues. The germline V gene encodes CDR1 SGHAT and CDR2 FQNNGV. Trimming cost V 2 bases and J 6 bases, with 13 bases left between them. In DNA, the CDR3 is TGTGCCAGCAGCTTATCCCAGGGCAGGGATGGCTACACCTTC. As protein: CASSLSQGRDGYTF.

This sequence joins TRBV18 and TRBJ1-2; D call uncertain. This CDR3 is built from 13 residues. V lost 2 bases and J 3 bases, leaving 7 bases between the germline ends. Germline loops: CDR1 KGHSH, CDR2 LQKENI. The CDR3: CASSPNTYYGYTF. In DNA, the CDR3 is TGTGCCAGCTCACCAAACACCTACTATGGCTACACCTTC.

The chain recombines TRBV6-5 with TRBJ2-7; 11 nucleotides agree with TRBD2. Germline CDR1 reads MNHEY; CDR2 reads SVGAGI. The junction had 8 bases not matched to a gene; V was cut back by 6 bases and J by 4 bases. The CDR3 is made up of 15 amino acids. DNA of the CDR3: TGTGCCAGCAGAAAACTAGCGGGAGTTGCGTACGAGCAGTACTTC. Encoded protein: CASRKLAGVAYEQYF.

This clone was seen a handful of times. The chain has TRBV18 and TRBJ2-5; D gene ambiguous. V lost 3 bases and J 5 bases, leaving 13 bases between the germline ends. The CDR3 sequence is 14 residues long. The V gene's germline CDR1 is KGHSH and CDR2 LQKENI. CDR3 sequence reads: CASSPRTKEETQYF. DNA of the CDR3: TGTGCCAGCTCACCTCGTACCAAGGAGGAGACCCAGTACTTC.

The rearrangement links TRBV7-3 to TRBJ2-4, with 9 bases identical to TRBD1. CDR1 and CDR2 (germline): SGHTA, FQGTGA. Trimming cost V 1 base and J 5 bases; bases outside gene matches: 3. The CDR3 totals 15 residues. DNA for the CDR3: TGTGCCAGCAGCTTAATGGGACAGGGACAAAACATTCAGTACTTC. It yields the protein CASSLMGQGQNIQYF.